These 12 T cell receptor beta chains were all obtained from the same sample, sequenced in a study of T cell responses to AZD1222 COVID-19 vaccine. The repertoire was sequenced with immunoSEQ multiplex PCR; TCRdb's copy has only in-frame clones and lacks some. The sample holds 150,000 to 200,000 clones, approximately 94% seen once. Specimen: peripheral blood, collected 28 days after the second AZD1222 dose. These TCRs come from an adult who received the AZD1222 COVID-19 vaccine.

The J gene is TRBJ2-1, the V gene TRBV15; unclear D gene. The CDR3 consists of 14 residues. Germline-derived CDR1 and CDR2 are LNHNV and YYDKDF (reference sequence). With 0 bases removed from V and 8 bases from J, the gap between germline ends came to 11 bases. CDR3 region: CATSRDTRDYEQFF. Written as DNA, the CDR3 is TGTGCCACCAGCAGAGATACTCGAGACTATGAGCAGTTCTTC.

The CDR3: CASSPQGGAYEQYF. CDR3 DNA: TGTGCCAGCTCACCACAGGGGGGTGCCTACGAGCAGTACTTC. The chain employs TRBV18 and TRBJ2-7; D possibly uses TRBD1 or TRBD2 (6 bases each). The V end lost 1 base, the J end lost 2 bases, and 9 bases lay between the germline ends. Germline V gives CDR1 KGHSH, CDR2 LQKENI. This CDR3 has 14 residues.

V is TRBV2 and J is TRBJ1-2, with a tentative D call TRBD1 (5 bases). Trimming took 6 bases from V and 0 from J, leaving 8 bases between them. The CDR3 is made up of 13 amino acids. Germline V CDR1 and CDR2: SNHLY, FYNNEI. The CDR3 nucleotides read TGTGCCAGCAGAACGGGGGCTAACTATGGCTACACCTTC. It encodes CASRTGANYGYTF.

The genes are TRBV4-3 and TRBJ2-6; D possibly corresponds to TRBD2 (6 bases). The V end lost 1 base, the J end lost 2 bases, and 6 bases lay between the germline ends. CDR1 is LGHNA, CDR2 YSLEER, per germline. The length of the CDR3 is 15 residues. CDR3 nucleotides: TGCGCCAGCAGCCAAGCGGGAGCTGGGGCCAACGTCCTGACTTTC. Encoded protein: CASSQAGAGANVLTF.

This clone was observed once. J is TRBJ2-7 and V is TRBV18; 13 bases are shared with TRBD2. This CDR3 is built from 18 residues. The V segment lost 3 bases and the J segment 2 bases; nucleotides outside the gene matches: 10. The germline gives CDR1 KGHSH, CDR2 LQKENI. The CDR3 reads CASSPGGGLAGPPYEQYF. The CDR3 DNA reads TGTGCCAGCTCACCCGGGGGGGGACTAGCGGGACCCCCCTACGAGCAGTACTTC.

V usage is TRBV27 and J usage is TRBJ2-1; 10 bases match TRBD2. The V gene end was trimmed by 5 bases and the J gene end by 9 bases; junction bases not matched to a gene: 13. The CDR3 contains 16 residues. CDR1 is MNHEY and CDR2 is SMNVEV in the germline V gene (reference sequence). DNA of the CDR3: TGTGCCAGCAGTCCCGCCCTTCTAGCGGGAGCCGGTGAGCAGTTCTTC. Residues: CASSPALLAGAGEQFF.

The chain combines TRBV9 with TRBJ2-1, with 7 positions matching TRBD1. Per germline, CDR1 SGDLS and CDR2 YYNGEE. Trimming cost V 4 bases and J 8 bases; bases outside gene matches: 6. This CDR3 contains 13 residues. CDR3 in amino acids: CASSSRGGHEQFF. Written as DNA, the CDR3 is TGTGCCAGCAGCTCCCGAGGGGGCCATGAGCAGTTCTTC.

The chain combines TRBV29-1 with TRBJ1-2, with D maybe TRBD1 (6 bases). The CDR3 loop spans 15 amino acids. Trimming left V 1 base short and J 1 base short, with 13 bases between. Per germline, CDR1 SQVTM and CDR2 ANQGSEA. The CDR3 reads CSVEGPGEGNYGYTF. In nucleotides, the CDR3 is TGCAGCGTTGAAGGCCCAGGGGAGGGTAACTATGGCTACACCTTC.

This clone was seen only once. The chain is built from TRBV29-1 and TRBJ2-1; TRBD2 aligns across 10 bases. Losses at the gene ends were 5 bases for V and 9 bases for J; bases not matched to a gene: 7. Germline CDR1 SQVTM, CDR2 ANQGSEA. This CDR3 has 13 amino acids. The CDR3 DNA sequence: TGCAGCGTTAAAGCGGGAGGGCCCGGTGAGCAGTTCTTC. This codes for CSVKAGGPGEQFF.

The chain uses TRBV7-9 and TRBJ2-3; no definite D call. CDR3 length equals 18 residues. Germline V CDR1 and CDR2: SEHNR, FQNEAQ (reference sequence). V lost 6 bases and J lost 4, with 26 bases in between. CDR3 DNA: TGTGCCAGCAGACCAACCCCTGGTGAGAGGTCGGTGGCAGATACGCAGTATTTT. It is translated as CASRPTPGERSVADTQYF.

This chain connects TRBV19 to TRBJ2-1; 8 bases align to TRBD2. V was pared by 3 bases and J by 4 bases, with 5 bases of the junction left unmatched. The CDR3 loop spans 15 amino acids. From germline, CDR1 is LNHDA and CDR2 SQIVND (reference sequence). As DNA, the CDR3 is TGTGCCAGTAGTATTAATAGCGGGACGTACAATGAGCAGTTCTTC. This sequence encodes CASSINSGTYNEQFF.

CDR3 region: CASSESSTNEKLFF. The CDR3 nucleotides read TGTGCCAGCAGTGAATCCTCAACTAATGAAAAACTGTTTTTT. J is TRBJ1-4 and V is TRBV25-1, with D unclear. Germline V gives CDR1 MGHDK, CDR2 SYGVNS. The CDR3 extends over 14 amino acids. Trimming took off 1 base at V and 0 bases at J, with 3 bases between the two ends. The variable domain in full, completed from reference TRBV25-1 and TRBJ1-4, reads EADIYQTPRYLVIGTGKKITLECSQTMGHDKMYWYQQDPGMELHLIHYSYGVNSTEKGDLSSESTVSRIRTEHFPLTLESARPSHTSQYLCASSESSTNEKLFFGSGTQLSVL.